One and the same sample provided the 4 T cell receptor beta chains below, sequenced in a study of T-cell memory formation after mild COVID-19. TCRdb recomputed calls from the 5' RACE reads with MiXCR, one row per CDR3 protein. In the table there are approximately 190,000 distinct CDR3 sequences, 18% of which are singletons. Sequencing was done on a sample of PBMCs or a T cell subset sorted from them (not recorded which). These receptors came from an adult woman who had mild COVID-19 (a few samples of this study predate the infection). Cell type and time point are not known.

This clonotype was observed a handful of times. The gene calls are TRBV20-1 and TRBJ2-3, with D perhaps TRBD1 or TRBD2 (5 bases each). Germline V gene lookup returns CDR1 DFQATT and CDR2 SNEGSKA (reference sequence). V shed 5 bases and J shed 1 base, with 10 bases lying between them. This CDR3 spans 13 amino acids. The CDR3 loop is CSAPRGRTDTQYF. CDR3 DNA sequence: TGCAGTGCTCCCCGGGGCCGCACAGATACGCAGTATTTT.

This clonotype occurred a few times. The chain joins TRBV5-4 to TRBJ2-2; TRBD2 agrees at 9 bases. The V and J ends lost 5 bases and 1 base, in that order; junction bases with no gene match: 6. The CDR3 runs to 16 residues. From germline, CDR1 is SGHNT and CDR2 YYREEE (reference sequence). CDR3 DNA: TGTGCCAGCAGAGGCCCTAGCGGGGAGAACACCGGGGAGCTGTTTTTT. This translates into CASRGPSGENTGELFF. Combining the CDR3 with reference TRBV5-4 and TRBJ2-2 gives the whole variable domain ETGVTQSPTHLIKTRGQQVTLRCSSQSGHNTVSWYQQALGQGPQFIFQYYREEENGRGNFPPRFSGLQFPNYSSELNVNALELDDSALYLCASRGPSGENTGELFFGEGSRLTVL.

The chain couples TRBV5-1 to TRBJ1-5; D is unclear. V lost 1 base and J 6 bases, leaving 8 bases between the germline ends. CDR1 and CDR2 from the germline V gene are SGHRS and YFSETQ. The CDR3 covers 13 residues. This chain's CDR3 is CASSLNKGQPQHF. CDR3 in DNA: TGCGCCAGCAGCTTGAATAAAGGTCAGCCCCAGCATTTT.

This clonotype came up a few times. V is TRBV9 and J is TRBJ1-2; D is unclear. V was cut by 4 bases and J by 1 base, with 8 bases left in between. Germline V lookup: CDR1 SGDLS, CDR2 YYNGEE. The CDR3 sequence is 13 residues long. DNA of the CDR3: TGTGCCAGCAGCCCAGCCGATAACTATGGCTACACCTTC. Translated, it gives CASSPADNYGYTF.